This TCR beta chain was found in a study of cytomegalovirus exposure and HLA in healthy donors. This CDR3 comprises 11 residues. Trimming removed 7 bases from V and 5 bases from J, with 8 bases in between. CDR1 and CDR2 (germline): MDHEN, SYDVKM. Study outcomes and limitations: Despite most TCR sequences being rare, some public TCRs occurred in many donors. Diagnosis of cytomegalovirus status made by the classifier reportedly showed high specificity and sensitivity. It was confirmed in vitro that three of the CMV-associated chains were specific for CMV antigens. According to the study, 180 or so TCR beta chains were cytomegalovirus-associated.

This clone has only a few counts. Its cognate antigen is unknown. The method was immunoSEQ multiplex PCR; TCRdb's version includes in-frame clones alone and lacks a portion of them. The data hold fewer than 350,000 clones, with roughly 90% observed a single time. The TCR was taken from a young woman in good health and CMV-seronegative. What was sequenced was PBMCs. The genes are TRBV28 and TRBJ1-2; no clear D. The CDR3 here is CASKTLYGYTF. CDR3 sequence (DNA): TGTGCCAGCAAGACTCTTTATGGCTACACCTTC.